One and the same sample provided the 24 T cell receptor beta chains below, sequenced in a study of T cells in Graves' hyperthyroidism and ophthalmopathy. Authors of the study amplified TCR beta CDR3 regions from RNA transcripts. TCR CDR3 regions were first amplified by RT-PCR with HTBI primers. Via MiXCR, TCRdb re-called the multiplex PCR reads, giving one row per CDR3 protein. In the table there are more than 500,000 distinct CDR3 sequences, approximately 14% of which are singletons. The sequenced material came from blood. These receptors were obtained from a woman aged 40 to 50 with Graves' hyperthyroidism.

At least ten counts were recorded for this clonotype. The chain employs TRBV3-1 and TRBJ2-3; TRBD2 matches at 11 bases. CDR1 LGHDT and CDR2 YNNKEL come from the germline V gene (reference sequence). CDR3 size: 15 residues. The ends lost 6 bases at V and 8 bases at J; junction bases unmatched: 10. CDR3 protein: CASSLTSGSSGTQYF. CDR3 DNA sequence: TGTGCCAGCAGTCTTACTAGCGGGAGTTCCGGTACGCAGTATTTT.

This clonotype was counted many times. This chain uses TRBV7-2 with TRBJ2-7, with D maybe TRBD2 (5 bases). This CDR3 region has 12 residues. Germline V gene sequence: CDR1 SGHTA, CDR2 FQGNSA. Trimming shortened V by 5 bases and J by 3 bases, and 8 bases separated the two germline ends. CDR3 protein: CASSKDYYEQYF. CDR3 in DNA: TGTGCCAGCAGCAAAGACTACTACGAGCAGTACTTC.

The rearrangement uses TRBV13 and TRBJ2-7, with 8 bases identical to TRBD1. Germline-derived CDR1 and CDR2 are PRHDT and FYEKMQ (reference sequence). J was trimmed by 6 bases and V by 3 bases; bases with no gene match: 4. The CDR3 consists of 13 residues. The CDR3 DNA reads TGTGCCAGCAGCTTTATTGGACAGGGCGAGCAGTACTTC. This translates into CASSFIGQGEQYF. The whole variable domain, remainder taken from reference TRBV13 and TRBJ2-7, is AAGVIQSPRHLIKEKRETATLKCYPIPRHDTVYWYQQGPGQDPQFLISFYEKMQSDKGSIPDRFSAQQFSDYHSELNMSSLELGDSALYFCASSFIGQGEQYFGPGTRLTVT.

Points on this clonotype: This sequence may be a read error, since a much larger clone differs from it by one base. The V call is TRBV5-1, the J call TRBJ2-1; D remains ambiguous. CDR1 and CDR2 from the germline V gene are SGHRS and YFSETQ. This CDR3 spans 14 amino acids. The CDR3 DNA reads TGCGCCAGCAACTTGGTAGGCAGCTACAATGAGCAGTTCTTC. As protein: CASNLVGSYNEQFF.

This clonotype was seen at least ten times. The chain is built from TRBV28 and TRBJ1-2, with 7 bases that match TRBD1. The CDR3 is made up of 15 amino acids. The V segment lost 4 bases and the J segment 8 bases; nucleotides outside the gene matches: 13. Germline V lookup: CDR1 MDHEN, CDR2 SYDVKM. CDR3 sequence: CASSSPPKGAGGYTF. CDR3 coding DNA: TGTGCCAGCAGTTCACCCCCCAAGGGGGCAGGAGGCTACACCTTC.

This clonotype was counted at least ten times. J is TRBJ2-1 and V is TRBV18; D may be TRBD2 (6 bases). Germline values: CDR1 KGHSH, CDR2 LQKENI. The germline V and J ends were trimmed by 2 bases and 8 bases, with 22 bases remaining between them. The CDR3 sequence is 17 residues long. The CDR3 DNA reads as TGTGCCAGCTCACCAACTGGTCGGGAGATAGGGTGGGATGAGCAGTTCTTC. It translates to CASSPTGREIGWDEQFF.

Points on this clonotype: A much larger clonotype is one base distant, so this may be a read error. The conserved closing phenylalanine or tryptophan is absent in this CDR3, likely reflecting a read error. V and J are TRBV20-1 and TRBJ2-2, with TRBD2 identical over 9 bases. Germline CDR1 reads DFQATT; CDR2 reads SNEGSKA (reference sequence). Trimming removed 5 bases from V and 4 bases from J; junction bases left unmatched: 8. The CDR3 is 15 residues long. In DNA form, the CDR3 reads TGCAGTGCTGAAGGCGGGAGGGAGAGCACCGGGGAGCTGTTTCTT. Encoded protein: CSAEGGRESTGELFL.

V and J are TRBV20-1 and TRBJ1-5; weak D call: TRBD1 (5 bases). This CDR3 region has 16 residues. V dropped 0 bases and J dropped 6 bases, with 18 bases sitting between them. In germline, CDR1 is DFQATT, CDR2 SNEGSKA (reference sequence). Here the CDR3 DNA reads TGCAGTGCTAGAGATCGGGGCCAGGGTGGTGCTCAGCCCCAGCATTTT. This sequence encodes CSARDRGQGGAQPQHF.

This clonotype was found many times. This sequence joins TRBV12-3 or TRBV12-4 and TRBJ2-1, with 14 bases identical to TRBD2. Trimming took 6 bases from V and 5 from J; bases not matched to a gene: 3. The CDR3 sequence is 15 residues long. CDR3 sequence: CASRRLAGGDNEQFF. The CDR3 region has the DNA TGTGCCAGCAGAAGACTAGCGGGAGGGGACAATGAGCAGTTCTTC.

V and J are TRBV7-8 and TRBJ1-3; possibly TRBD1 for D (6 bases). CDR1 SGHVS and CDR2 FQNEAQ come from the germline V gene. The CDR3 contains 16 residues. V lost 5 bases and J 4 bases, leaving 18 bases between the germline ends. CDR3 sequence reads: CASSLGGGARGNTIYF. DNA of the CDR3: TGTGCCAGCAGCCTAGGGGGGGGGGCTAGAGGAAACACCATATATTTT.

The chain has TRBV24-1 and TRBJ2-5; tentatively, D is TRBD1 (6 bases). V was pared by 2 bases and J by 5 bases, with 17 bases between. CDR1 is KGHDR and CDR2 is SFDVKD in the germline V gene. The CDR3 runs 16 residues. The CDR3 spells CATSDSGQGGVETQYF. Here the CDR3 DNA reads TGTGCCACCAGTGATTCGGGACAAGGGGGAGTGGAGACCCAGTACTTC.

The table lists this clonotype with many counts. The J gene is TRBJ2-5, the V gene TRBV2; 7 bases align to TRBD2. This CDR3 has 16 residues. V trimming: 9 bases; J trimming: 4 bases; junction bases outside the gene matches: 17. The germline CDR1 and CDR2 sequences are SNHLY and FYNNEI. Here the CDR3 reads CASYTFGGSLTETQYF. The CDR3 DNA reads TGTGCCAGTTATACCTTCGGCGGGAGTTTGACAGAGACCCAGTACTTC.

This clonotype was counted a few times. V and J are TRBV6-2 or TRBV6-3 and TRBJ2-1, with D perhaps being TRBD1 or TRBD2 (5 bases each). The germline V gene encodes CDR1 MNHEY and CDR2 SVGEGT. The CDR3 is made up of 16 amino acids. Between the trimmed V and J ends, which lost 0 bases and 7 bases, there was a span of 16 bases. In DNA form, the CDR3 reads TGTGCCAGCAGTTACTCGCACCGGGACCCCATGAATGAGCAGTTCTTC. Translated, it gives CASSYSHRDPMNEQFF.

Remarks on this clonotype: A single base separates this from a much larger clone, so it may be a read error. The chain employs TRBV12-3 or TRBV12-4 and TRBJ1-1; TRBD1 might be the D (5 bases). CDR3 length: 13 amino acids. V lost 7 bases and J 5 bases, leaving 14 bases between the germline ends. The CDR3: CASTKQVGTEAFF. As DNA, the CDR3 is TGTGCCAGCACCAAACAGGTGGGTACTGAAGCTTTCTTT.

This clonotype has ten or more counts. This chain links TRBV7-9 with TRBJ2-7, with unresolved D. The CDR3 runs 15 residues. V was pared by 4 bases and J by 3 bases, with 16 bases between. Germline CDR1 and CDR2: SEHNR and FQNEAQ (reference sequence). CDR3 loop: CASSSPQDGIYEQYF. The CDR3 DNA sequence: TGTGCCAGCAGCTCACCTCAGGACGGAATCTACGAGCAGTACTTC.

In its sample, this clonotype was seen a few times. V gene TRBV9 combines with J gene TRBJ1-2, with D possibly matching TRBD1 (5 bases). CDR1 and CDR2 (germline): SGDLS, YYNGEE. This CDR3 region has 16 residues. Trimming pared 0 bases from V and 7 bases from J, leaving 19 bases between. CDR3: CASSVDAAGWVSGYTF. The CDR3 bases are TGTGCCAGCAGCGTAGATGCGGCAGGGTGGGTGAGTGGCTACACCTTC. Combining the CDR3 with reference TRBV9 and TRBJ1-2 gives the whole variable domain DSGVTQTPKHLITATGQRVTLRCSPRSGDLSVYWYQQSLDQGLQFLIQYYNGEERAKGNILERFSAQQFPDLHSELNLSSLELGDSALYFCASSVDAAGWVSGYTFGSGTRLTVV.

This clonotype has only a few counts. A much larger clonotype is one base distant, so this may be a read error. The genes are TRBV18 and TRBJ2-1; 14 nucleotides agree with TRBD2. CDR1 KGHSH and CDR2 LQKENI come from the germline V gene. The CDR3 runs to 15 residues. The CDR3 loop reads CASSYGTSGGNEQSF. Here the CDR3 DNA reads TGTGCCAGCTCATATGGGACTAGCGGGGGTAATGAGCAGTCCTTC.

This clonotype was seen ten or more times. The V call is TRBV28, the J call TRBJ2-1, with a possible D match to TRBD2 (6 bases). This CDR3 has 12 residues. Trimming shortened V by 7 bases and J by 7 bases, and 11 bases separated the two germline ends. Germline V gene lookup returns CDR1 MDHEN and CDR2 SYDVKM. The CDR3 loop reads CASTPGANEQFF. The DNA for the CDR3 is TGTGCCAGCACCCCGGGAGCGAATGAGCAGTTCTTC. The entire variable domain, with the rest obtained from reference TRBV28 and TRBJ2-1, is as follows: DVKVTQSSRYLVKRTGEKVFLECVQDMDHENMFWYRQDPGLGLRLIYFSYDVKMKEKGDIPEGYSVSREKKERFSLILESASTNQTSMYLCASTPGANEQFFGPGTRLTVL.

This clonotype was seen ten or more times. The J gene is TRBJ2-7, the V gene TRBV20-1; 7 nucleotides agree with TRBD2. The CDR3 is 15 residues long. Germline loops: CDR1 DFQATT, CDR2 SNEGSKA (reference sequence). With 0 bases clipped from V and 2 bases from J, the junction kept 7 bases outside the gene matches. CDR3 protein: CSARDMNREAYEQYF. In DNA form, the CDR3 reads TGCAGTGCTAGAGACATGAACCGGGAGGCCTACGAGCAGTACTTC.

This clonotype was counted at least ten times. The V gene is TRBV28, the J gene TRBJ1-5, with D perhaps matching TRBD1 (5 bases). CDR1 is MDHEN and CDR2 is SYDVKM in the germline V gene. Trimming removed 4 bases at V and 7 bases at J, with 11 bases between. The CDR3 length is 13 residues. DNA of the CDR3: TGTGCCAGCAGTTCGGGGACGTTGCAGCCCCAGCATTTT. Translated: CASSSGTLQPQHF.

This clonotype was seen only a few times. This rearrangement joins TRBV13 to TRBJ2-5, with TRBD1 matching over 7 bases. Germline-derived CDR1 and CDR2 are PRHDT and FYEKMQ (reference sequence). The V and J ends lost 10 bases and 14 bases, in that order; junction bases with no gene match: 22. This CDR3 region has 14 residues. CDR3 in DNA: TGTGCCACCAATATCTACTACGGACAGGAGGCGTTATACTTC. Translating it yields CATNIYYGQEALYF.

This clonotype was counted ten times or more. The chain is built from TRBV28 and TRBJ1-5; tentatively, D is TRBD1 (5 bases). Germline-derived CDR1 and CDR2 are MDHEN and SYDVKM. The CDR3 runs to 18 residues. Trimming cost V 5 bases and J 2 bases, with 22 bases left between them. In nucleotides, the CDR3 is TGTGCCAGCAGTCAGTCGGGGACGGGGGTAGTGGGCAATCAGCCCCAGCATTTT. Translated, it gives CASSQSGTGVVGNQPQHF.

This clonotype was seen ten or more times. The V call is TRBV20-1, the J call TRBJ1-1, with D possibly TRBD1 on 6 matching bases. The germline V gene encodes CDR1 DFQATT and CDR2 SNEGSKA (reference sequence). The CDR3 runs to 11 residues. Trimming stripped 0 bases from V and 10 bases from J, with 9 bases between. The CDR3 DNA sequence: TGCAGTGCTAGAGACTACAGGGTAGCTTTCTTT. Its protein product is CSARDYRVAFF.

The CDR3 sequence is CASSLVPGNDEQYF. CDR3 coding DNA: TGTGCCAGCAGCTTAGTTCCAGGGAACGACGAGCAGTACTTC. This chain links TRBV11-2 with TRBJ2-7; D might be TRBD1 (5 bases). CDR3 length: 14 amino acids. The germline V and J ends were trimmed by 1 base and 5 bases, with 12 bases remaining between them. CDR1 and CDR2 from the germline V gene are SGHAT and FQNNGV.